This T cell receptor beta chain was recovered during a study of OX40 agonist ivuxolimab in advanced cancers. Background on the study: Given to patients was ivuxolimab, an agonistic anti-OX40 (CD134) antibody.

General study findings and limits: Blood T cells, both CD4+ and CD8+, expanded clonally by week 6 at 0.1 to 3.0 mg/kg. Antigen specificity of clonally expanded peripheral T cells was not established. Fewer expanded clones were found on average in CD4+ than in CD8+ T cells.

There are 15 residues in the CDR3. The germline V and J ends were trimmed by 2 bases and 4 bases, with 9 bases remaining between them. The V gene's germline CDR1 is MNHEY and CDR2 SVGAGI. Method: immunoSEQ multiplex PCR; TCRdb's copy keeps in-frame clones and lacks some. The table lists fewer than 70,000 clones, approximately 91% of them singletons, with approximately 3.9% in the top ten. Of note for this clone: As yet, its antigen is unknown.

The receptor's source is an adult with an advanced solid tumor such as melanoma, head and neck, liver or kidney cancer. Sequencing was performed on CD4+ or CD8+ T cells sorted from blood, taken in a trial of the OX40 agonist ivuxolimab. The chain uses TRBV6-5 and TRBJ2-6; the D gene is possibly TRBD1 (5 bases). CDR3 DNA sequence: TGTGCCAGCAGTTACGGCAGGGTGGGGGCCAACGTCCTGACTTTC. Translated: CASSYGRVGANVLTF.